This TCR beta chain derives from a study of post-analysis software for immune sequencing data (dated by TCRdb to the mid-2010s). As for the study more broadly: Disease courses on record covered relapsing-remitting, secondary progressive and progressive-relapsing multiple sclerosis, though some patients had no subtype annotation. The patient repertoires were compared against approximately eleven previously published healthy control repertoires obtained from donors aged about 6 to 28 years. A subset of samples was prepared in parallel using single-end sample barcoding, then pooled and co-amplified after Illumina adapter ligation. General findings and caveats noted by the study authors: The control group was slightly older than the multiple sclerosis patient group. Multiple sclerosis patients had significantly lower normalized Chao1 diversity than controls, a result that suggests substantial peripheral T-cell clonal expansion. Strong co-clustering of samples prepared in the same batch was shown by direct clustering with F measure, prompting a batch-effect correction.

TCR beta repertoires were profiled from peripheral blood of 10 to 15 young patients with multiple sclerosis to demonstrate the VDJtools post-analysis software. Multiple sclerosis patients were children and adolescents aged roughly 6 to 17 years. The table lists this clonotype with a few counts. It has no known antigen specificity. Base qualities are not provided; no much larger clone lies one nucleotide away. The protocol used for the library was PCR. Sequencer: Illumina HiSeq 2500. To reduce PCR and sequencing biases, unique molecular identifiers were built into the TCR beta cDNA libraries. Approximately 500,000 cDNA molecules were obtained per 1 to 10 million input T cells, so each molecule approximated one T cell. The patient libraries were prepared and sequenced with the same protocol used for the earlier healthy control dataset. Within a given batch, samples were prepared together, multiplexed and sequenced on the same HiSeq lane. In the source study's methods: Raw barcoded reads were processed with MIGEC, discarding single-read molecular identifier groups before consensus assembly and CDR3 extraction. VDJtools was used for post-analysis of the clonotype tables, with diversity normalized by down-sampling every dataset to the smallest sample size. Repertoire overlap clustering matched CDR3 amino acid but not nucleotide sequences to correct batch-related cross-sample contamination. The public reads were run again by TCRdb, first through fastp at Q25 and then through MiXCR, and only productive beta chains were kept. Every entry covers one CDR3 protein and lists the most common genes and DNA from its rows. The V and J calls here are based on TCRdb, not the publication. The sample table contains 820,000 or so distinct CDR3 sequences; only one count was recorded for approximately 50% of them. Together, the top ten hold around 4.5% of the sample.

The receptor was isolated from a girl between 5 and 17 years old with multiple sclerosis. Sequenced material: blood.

The CDR3 has the sequence CASSSPDGLKETQYF. The nucleotide sequence is given as TGTGCCAGCAGCTCCCCCGACGGACTGAAAGAGACCCAGTACTTC. The V and J genes are TRBV11-1 and TRBJ2-5, and TRBD2 may be the D gene, going by 5 matching bases. Per the germline V gene (reference sequence), SGHAT is the CDR1 and FQDESV is the CDR2. V is cut by 4 bases and J by 3 bases, and the space between the germline ends is 15 bases. The CDR3, cysteine through phenylalanine, is 15 amino acids long. The kept DNA is CDR3 alone, 45 bases in frame from the first base.